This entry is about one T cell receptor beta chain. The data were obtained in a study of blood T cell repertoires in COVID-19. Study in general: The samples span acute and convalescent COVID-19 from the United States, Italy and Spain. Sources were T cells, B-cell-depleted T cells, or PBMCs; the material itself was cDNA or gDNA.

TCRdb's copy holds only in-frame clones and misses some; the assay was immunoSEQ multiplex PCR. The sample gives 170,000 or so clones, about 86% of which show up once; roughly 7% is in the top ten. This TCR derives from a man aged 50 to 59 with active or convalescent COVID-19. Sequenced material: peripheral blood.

CDR3 in amino acids: CASSFGPSGETQYF. The CDR3 DNA reads as TGCGCCAGCAGCTTTGGGCCCAGTGGGGAGACCCAGTACTTC. The rearrangement uses TRBV5-1 and TRBJ2-5; no firm D call. V was shortened by 2 bases and J by 5 bases, with 13 bases between the two germline ends. Germline V gives CDR1 SGHRS, CDR2 YFSETQ. This CDR3 is 14 amino acids long. The variable domain in full, completed from reference TRBV5-1 and TRBJ2-5, reads KAGVTQTPRYLIKTRGQQVTLSCSPISGHRSVSWYQQTPGQGLQFLFEYFSETQRNKGNFPGRFSGRQFSNSRSEMNVSTLELGDSALYLCASSFGPSGETQYFGPGTRLLVL.